The rows below give T cell receptor beta chains drawn from one sample of a study of response to subunit inactivated influenza vaccine. Via MiXCR, TCRdb re-called the RT-PCR reads, giving one row per CDR3 protein. Of 250,000 to 350,000 distinct CDR3 sequences in the sample, roughly 20% were seen once. The specimen was PBMCs from blood, collected around 22 months after vaccination. These receptors were taken from a man aged 50-75 years who received an inactivated influenza vaccine. The CDR3 runs from the conserved cysteine through the conserved F or W. D genes are given only for firm matches. Clone size is given for some rows only: seen once, a few or many times, or a class if the clone is expanded.

CDR3 protein	CDR3 DNA	D gene	CDR3 length	J gene	clone size	V gene
CASSLTGAQGYTEAFF	TGTGCCAGCAGCTTAACGGGTGCCCAGGGGTACACTGAAGCTTTCTTT	.	16	TRBJ1-1	few	TRBV7-3
CASSYRQANTGELFF	TGTGCCAGCAGTTACAGACAGGCGAACACCGGGGAGCTGTTTTTT	.	15	TRBJ2-2	.	TRBV6-2/TRBV6-3
CASSYGTGLGSPLHF	TGTGCCAGCAGTTACGGAACAGGGCTCGGCTCACCCCTCCACTTT	.	15	TRBJ1-6	few	TRBV6-5
CASSVGTSGSYNEQFF	TGTGCCAGCAGCGTAGGTACTAGCGGGAGTTACAATGAGCAGTTCTTC	TRBD2	16	TRBJ2-1	few	TRBV9
CASSERGQPQHF	TGTGCCAGCAGCGAGAGGGGACAGCCCCAGCATTTT	.	12	TRBJ1-5	few	TRBV5-4
CASRGDRGVYGYTF	TGTGCCAGCAGAGGCGACAGAGGAGTCTATGGCTACACCTTC	.	14	TRBJ1-2	.	TRBV9
CSANVGQGLNQPQHF	TGCAGTGCTAACGTGGGACAGGGCTTGAATCAGCCCCAGCATTTT	TRBD1	15	TRBJ1-5	few	TRBV20-1
CASSSLVTGELFF	TGTGCCAGCAGCTCTTTAGTCACCGGGGAGCTGTTTTTT	.	13	TRBJ2-2	many	TRBV5-4
CASSLGTGRVTEAFF	TGTGCCAGCAGCTTGGGGACCGGACGGGTCACTGAAGCTTTCTTT	.	15	TRBJ1-1	.	TRBV3-1
CASKKLAGGRDEQFF	TGTGCCAGCAAGAAACTAGCGGGGGGGCGGGATGAGCAGTTCTTC	TRBD2	15	TRBJ2-1	few	TRBV7-2
CASSSDGSNQPQHF	TGTGCCAGCAGCTCCGACGGTAGCAATCAGCCCCAGCATTTT	.	14	TRBJ1-5	many	TRBV12-3/TRBV12-4
CSARVKGNQFF	TGCAGTGCTAGAGTGAAAGGGAATCAGTTCTTC	.	11	TRBJ2-1	.	TRBV20-1
CSARSGANEQFF	TGCAGTGCAAGATCGGGGGCGAATGAGCAGTTCTTC	.	12	TRBJ2-1	few	TRBV20-1